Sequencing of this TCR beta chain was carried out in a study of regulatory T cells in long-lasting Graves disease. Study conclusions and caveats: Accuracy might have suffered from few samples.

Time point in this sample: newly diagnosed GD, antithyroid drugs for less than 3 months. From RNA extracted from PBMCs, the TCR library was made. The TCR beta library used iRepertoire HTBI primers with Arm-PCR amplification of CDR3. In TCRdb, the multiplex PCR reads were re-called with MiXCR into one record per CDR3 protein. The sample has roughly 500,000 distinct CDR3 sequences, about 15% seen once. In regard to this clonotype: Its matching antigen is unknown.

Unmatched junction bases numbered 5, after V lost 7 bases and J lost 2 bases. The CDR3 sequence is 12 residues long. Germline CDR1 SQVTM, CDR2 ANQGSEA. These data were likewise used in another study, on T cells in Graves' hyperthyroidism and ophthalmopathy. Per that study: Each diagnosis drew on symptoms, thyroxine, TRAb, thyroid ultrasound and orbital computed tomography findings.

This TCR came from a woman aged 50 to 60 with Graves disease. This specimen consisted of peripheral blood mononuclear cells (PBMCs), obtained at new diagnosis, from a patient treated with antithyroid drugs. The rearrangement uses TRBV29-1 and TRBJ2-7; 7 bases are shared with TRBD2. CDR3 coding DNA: TGCAGCGCCGCGGGAGTGACCTACGAGCAGTACTTC. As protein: CSAAGVTYEQYF.